This T cell receptor beta chain was obtained from a study of radiotherapy plus CTLA-4 blockade in lung cancer. TCRdb's copy holds only in-frame clones and misses some; the assay was immunoSEQ multiplex PCR. Of 90,000 to 130,000 clones listed, roughly 77% are singletons. General study results and limits: Strongest reported response predictors: early blood clone changes and post-radiation interferon-beta.

People whose metastatic non-small-cell lung cancer was chemo-refractory got focal radiation along with CTLA-4 blockade by ipilimumab. Between the trimmed V and J ends, which lost 8 bases and 0 bases, there was a span of 5 bases. The germline gives CDR1 MNHEY, CDR2 SMNVEV (reference sequence). CDR3 length: 13 residues. A word on this clone: Antigen specificity is unknown.

This TCR came from a human donor with non-small cell lung cancer that progressed on radiotherapy plus ipilimumab. Some clones in this sample may be carry-over from other donors' samples. J is TRBJ2-6 and V is TRBV27; D not resolved. The sequencing here drew on peripheral blood, taken from a patient treated with radiotherapy plus ipilimumab. CDR3 sequence: CASRISGANVLTF. CDR3 sequence (DNA): TGTGCCAGCCGGATCTCTGGGGCCAACGTCCTGACTTTC.